Sequencing of this TCR beta chain was carried out in a study of blood T cell repertoires in COVID-19. Study at large: Sites in the United States, Italy and Spain provided acute and convalescent COVID-19 samples. In each case, the material was cDNA or gDNA derived from T cells, B-cell-depleted T cells, or PBMCs.

Followed longitudinally, the Seattle patients had been enrolled during active infection. Original handling: Reference gene primer amplification gave nucleated cell count estimates. Data came from immunoSEQ multiplex PCR; TCRdb stores just in-frame clones and leaves some out. That table gives V, J and clone size, and the DNA gave D and trimming. The sample shows roughly 160,000 clones, 79% of them seen only once. Deletions cut 0 bases from V and 8 bases from J, with 11 bases between. This CDR3 is 14 amino acids long. Germline assignment: CDR1 LNHNV and CDR2 YYDKDF (reference sequence). This sequence originates from a woman between 55 and 75 years old with COVID-19, enrolled during active disease. Sequenced: peripheral blood. The chain employs TRBV15 and TRBJ2-1, with a weak D call TRBD1 (5 bases). For the CDR3, the DNA is TGTGCCACCAGCAGAGATAAGGCCAGGGATGAGCAGTTCTTC. The encoded protein is CATSRDKARDEQFF.